The entry that follows covers one T cell receptor (beta chain) sequence. The CDR3 runs to 17 residues. Germline CDR1 is MNHEY and CDR2 is SVGEGT. J gave up 0 bases and V 6 bases, and 10 bases lay outside the gene matches. Clones were sequenced by immunoSEQ multiplex PCR, and TCRdb holds only the in-frame ones, with some missing. This sample yields about 160,000 clones, of which around 89% are seen a single time; around 4.5% belongs to the top ten. This sample is part of a study of T cell responses to AZD1222 COVID-19 vaccine. The chain uses TRBV6-2 or TRBV6-3 and TRBJ2-2; TRBD1 matches at 7 bases. This clonotype was sampled from an adult who received the AZD1222 COVID-19 vaccine. The sample consisted of peripheral blood, taken 28 days after the second AZD1222 dose. This chain's CDR3 is CASSRIWDSANTGELFF. The CDR3, as DNA: TGTGCCAGCAGCCGGATTTGGGACAGCGCGAACACCGGGGAGCTGTTTTTT.